Sequencing of this TCR beta chain was carried out in a study of blood T cell repertoires in COVID-19. Background on the study: T cells, B-cell-depleted T cells, or PBMCs supplied cDNA or gDNA.

Germline assignment: CDR1 SGHRS and CDR2 YFSETQ. V shed 3 bases, J shed 4 bases, and the junction held 6 bases outside the gene matches. CDR3 length: 15 amino acids. Authors' methods: Reference gene primer amplification yielded estimated nucleated cell counts. TCRdb's copy holds only in-frame clones and misses some; the assay was immunoSEQ multiplex PCR. V and J calls and clone size come straight from that table; D and trimming were deduced from the DNA. The table includes about 98,000 clones, about 91% detected once. The chain employs TRBV5-1 and TRBJ1-1; 10 bases match TRBD1. This receptor was obtained from a man aged 18 to 30 with acute or convalescent COVID-19. The sequencing sample was made of peripheral blood. In DNA form, the CDR3 reads TGCGCCAGCAGCTACGGGACAGGGGTGTTCACTGAAGCTTTCTTT. It specifies CASSYGTGVFTEAFF.